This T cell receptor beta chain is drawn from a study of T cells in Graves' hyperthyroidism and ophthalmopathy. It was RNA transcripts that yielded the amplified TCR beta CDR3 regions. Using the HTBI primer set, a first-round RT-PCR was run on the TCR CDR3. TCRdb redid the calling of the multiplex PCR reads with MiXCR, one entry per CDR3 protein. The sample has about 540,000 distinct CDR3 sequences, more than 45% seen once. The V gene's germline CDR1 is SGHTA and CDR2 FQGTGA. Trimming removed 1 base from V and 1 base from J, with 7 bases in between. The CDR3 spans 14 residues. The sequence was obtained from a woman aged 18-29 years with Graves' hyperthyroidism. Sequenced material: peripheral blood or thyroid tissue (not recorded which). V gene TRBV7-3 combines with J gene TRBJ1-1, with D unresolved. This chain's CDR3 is CASSLSAGNTEAFF. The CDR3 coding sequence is TGTGCCAGCAGCTTAAGTGCAGGGAACACTGAAGCTTTCTTT.